One sample yielded the 26 T cell receptor beta chains listed below, sequenced in a study of blood T cells in healthy people across ages (dated by TCRdb to about 2015). Library construction relied on 5' RACE. TCRdb records Illumina HiSeq 2500 as the sequencer. A second PCR of roughly 7 to 11 cycles was performed with a sample-barcoded 5' primer and a J-beta primer mix. TCRdb reworked the public reads: Q25 trimming with fastp, MiXCR clone assembly, productive beta chains retained. Each CDR3 protein appears once, grouped with its most common genes and DNA. The sample contains some 760,000 distinct CDR3 sequences, around 25% of them found a single time. Together, the top ten hold around 3.6% of the sample. These records were also assigned to another study, of T cells of mothers and their children.

Sequencing used blood. The source of these receptors is a boy between 10 and 17 years old in good health.

This clonotype was counted only a few times. The chain joins TRBV29-1 to TRBJ2-3; a weak D match, TRBD1 (6 bases). V was clipped by 5 bases and J by 7 bases, with 22 bases between them. The CDR3 covers 15 residues. CDR1 and CDR2 from the germline V gene are SQVTM and ANQGSEA. As DNA, the CDR3 is TGCAGCGTTACTCTTGGGCAGGGGTGGAGGAATACGCAGTATTTT. Amino acids: CSVTLGQGWRNTQYF.

Ten or more counts support this clonotype. V gene TRBV4-2 combines with J gene TRBJ1-6, with D perhaps matching TRBD1 (6 bases). V was cut by 0 bases and J by 4 bases, with 16 bases left in between. Germline assignment: CDR1 LGHNA and CDR2 YNFKEQ. The CDR3 covers 18 residues. CDR3 protein: CASSQEGAGHRYNSPLHF. The DNA of the CDR3 is TGTGCCAGCAGCCAAGAAGGGGCGGGACACCGATATAATTCACCCCTCCACTTT.

The chain couples TRBV10-2 to TRBJ1-1; no clear D gene. Germline CDR1 WSHSY, CDR2 SAAADI. The CDR3 is 12 amino acids. The V end was cut by 5 bases, the J end by 8 bases, with 12 bases between. The CDR3 DNA is TGCGCCAGCAGTCATCCATACGTAGAAGCTTTCTTT. Its translation: CASSHPYVEAFF.

This clonotype was counted a few times. This rearrangement joins TRBV2 to TRBJ1-2; TRBD1 matches at 9 bases. Germline V CDR1 and CDR2: SNHLY, FYNNEI. V shed 4 bases and J 4 bases; nucleotides not matched to a gene: 7. The CDR3 contains 15 residues. The CDR3 protein is CASSGTGGVGYGYTF. CDR3 coding DNA: TGTGCCAGCAGTGGCACAGGGGGCGTCGGCTATGGCTACACCTTC.

The chain couples TRBV7-3 to TRBJ2-5; D tentatively fits TRBD1 or TRBD2 (6 bases each). The CDR3 is 13 residues long. V lost 5 bases and J 2 bases, leaving 9 bases between the germline ends. The germline V gene encodes CDR1 SGHTA and CDR2 FQGTGA. CDR3 coding DNA: TGTGCCAGCAGCCGGGGGCATCAAGAGACCCAGTACTTC. It encodes CASSRGHQETQYF.

V usage is TRBV19 and J usage is TRBJ1-1; the match to TRBD1 covers 12 bases. This CDR3 comprises 18 residues. In germline, CDR1 is LNHDA, CDR2 SQIVND (reference sequence). Trimming cost V 5 bases and J 3 bases; bases outside gene matches: 13. In nucleotides, the CDR3 is TGTGCCAGTAGTCGGGGACAGGGGGCATCCCGCATGGACACTGAAGCTTTCTTT. This sequence encodes CASSRGQGASRMDTEAFF.

This clonotype was counted a few times. One end of the junction fails to match germline, which may point to a read error. The V call is TRBV20-1, the J call TRBJ1-6; D may be TRBD1 (5 bases). Germline V gene sequence: CDR1 DFQATT, CDR2 SNEGSKA (reference sequence). This CDR3 is built from 18 residues. For the CDR3, the DNA is TGCAGTGCTAGAGTGGGGCCCGGGATGGGTTTCTATAATCCACCCCTCCACTTT. Translating it yields CSARVGPGMGFYNPPLHF.

On this clonotype itself: Relative to the germline gene, one junction end is altered; a read error may explain this. This chain joins TRBV24-1 and TRBJ2-1; the match to TRBD1 covers 9 bases. There are 15 residues in the CDR3. Germline V lookup: CDR1 KGHDR, CDR2 SFDVKD. This CDR3 is CATSDRTGAHNGQFF. CDR3 nucleotides: TGTGCCACCAGTGATCGGACAGGGGCCCACAATGGGCAGTTCTTC.

The rearrangement joins TRBV13 to TRBJ1-1; D is unclear. Germline-derived CDR1 and CDR2 are PRHDT and FYEKMQ (reference sequence). The CDR3 is 15 amino acids. The V end was cut by 5 bases, the J end by 0 bases, with 13 bases between. The chain's CDR3 is CASSQPSQLNTEAFF. In DNA, the CDR3 is TGTGCCAGCAGCCAACCGTCACAGTTGAACACTGAAGCTTTCTTT.

This clonotype was counted between two and nine times. The chain links TRBV4-3 to TRBJ2-3; 9 bases fit TRBD2. The trim removed 0 bases at V and 7 bases at J, leaving 11 bases unmatched. Looked up from germline, CDR1 is LGHNA and CDR2 is YSLEER. This CDR3 is built from 17 residues. This CDR3 reads CASSQDRSSGGLNTQYF. The CDR3 DNA reads TGCGCCAGCAGCCAAGATAGGAGTAGCGGGGGATTAAATACGCAGTATTTT.

The chain's CDR3 is CSVEDRGVLYF. CDR3 coding DNA: TGCAGCGTTGAAGATCGCGGGGTCCTGTACTTC. The chain combines TRBV29-1 with TRBJ2-5, with D possibly matching TRBD2 (6 bases). The germline V and J ends were trimmed by 0 bases and 13 bases, with 12 bases remaining between them. Germline CDR1 SQVTM, CDR2 ANQGSEA. The CDR3 is 11 amino acids.

This clonotype showed up just a few times. CDR3 in DNA: TGCGCCAGCAGCTCGGGCCTAACGGCCGCAGATACGCAGTATTTT. Its translation: CASSSGLTAADTQYF. The V and J genes are TRBV5-1 and TRBJ2-3; D is uncertain. Germline V gives CDR1 SGHRS, CDR2 YFSETQ. This CDR3 region has 15 residues. Trimming took off 3 bases at V and 4 bases at J, with 15 bases between the two ends.

This sequence joins TRBV12-3 or TRBV12-4 and TRBJ1-4; TRBD1 aligns across 7 bases. This CDR3 is built from 14 residues. With V trimmed by 5 bases and J by 10 bases, 10 bases remained unmatched. The CDR3: CASSPPDRSGKLFF. The DNA for the CDR3 is TGTGCCAGCAGTCCTCCGGACAGGTCGGGAAAACTGTTTTTT.

This clonotype was seen a handful of times. The CDR3 is CASSDQGNTEAFF. The CDR3 region has the DNA TGTGCCAGCAGTGACCAGGGGAACACTGAAGCTTTCTTT. The rearrangement links TRBV12-3 or TRBV12-4 to TRBJ1-1; possibly TRBD1 for D (5 bases). CDR3 length equals 13 residues. Trimming removed 5 bases from V and 1 base from J, with 8 bases in between.

CDR3 coding DNA: TGCGCCAGCAGCTCCGGGGACCGTTCAGCCTACGAGCAGTACTTC. It encodes CASSSGDRSAYEQYF. The chain recombines TRBV5-1 with TRBJ2-7; either TRBD1 or TRBD2 may fit D (5 bases each). The length of the CDR3 is 15 residues. Trimming left V 3 bases short and J 2 bases short, with 15 bases between. Germline V CDR1 and CDR2: SGHRS, YFSETQ.

The genes are TRBV24-1 and TRBJ2-5; weak D call: TRBD1 (5 bases). There are 18 residues in the CDR3. Trimming removed 5 bases at V and 3 bases at J, with 24 bases between. In germline, CDR1 is KGHDR, CDR2 SFDVKD. CDR3 nucleotides: TGTGCCACCAGTGGCAAAAAGTGGGGCTTTAAAGGTGAAGAGACCCAGTACTTC. It codes for CATSGKKWGFKGEETQYF.

In its sample, this clonotype was seen a few times. The chain uses TRBV29-1 and TRBJ1-1; TRBD1 is a possible D gene (5 bases). The CDR3 totals 14 residues. Germline V gene data show CDR1 as SQVTM and CDR2 as ANQGSEA. The germline V and J ends were trimmed by 4 bases and 5 bases, with 17 bases remaining between them. CDR3 residues: CSVGGGRGKTEAFF. The CDR3 DNA follows: TGCAGCGTTGGGGGCGGGAGGGGCAAAACTGAAGCTTTCTTT.

The chain joins TRBV2 to TRBJ1-4; D is perhaps TRBD1 (5 bases). The CDR3 loop spans 13 amino acids. The ends were cut back, 10 bases at V and 2 bases at J, with 11 bases in the middle. Germline V lookup: CDR1 SNHLY, CDR2 FYNNEI. CDR3 in DNA: TGTGCCACCAAAGGGGTGACTAATGAAAAACTGTTTTTT. This translates into CATKGVTNEKLFF.

This clonotype was seen more than once but under ten times. The V and J genes are TRBV28 and TRBJ1-1, with D tentatively TRBD1 (6 bases). The germline CDR1 and CDR2 sequences are MDHEN and SYDVKM. The CDR3 loop spans 14 amino acids. V gave up 0 bases and J gave up 3 bases, with 8 bases separating them. The CDR3 protein is CASSLWSGDTEAFF. The CDR3 bases are TGTGCCAGCAGTTTATGGTCAGGGGACACTGAAGCTTTCTTT.

The chain joins TRBV9 to TRBJ2-5; TRBD2 aligns across 12 bases. The DNA end is more similar to TRBJ2-1, so the J call may be wrong. The V gene's germline CDR1 is SGDLS and CDR2 YYNGEE. The CDR3 consists of 20 residues. The CDR3 DNA follows: TGTGCCAGCAGCGTAGAAGGACAGGGGATCACTAGCGGGAGGTCGAATGAGCAGTTCTTC. Protein sequence: CASSVEGQGITSGRSNEQFF.

This clonotype occurred a few times. The junction does not match germline at one end; this may be a read error. This chain connects TRBV7-3 to TRBJ1-2; D not resolved. Per germline, CDR1 SGHTA and CDR2 FQGTGA. CDR3 length: 18 residues. Here the CDR3 DNA reads TGTGCCAGCAACTTATACCCGGCAGCCCCGGCGGCTAACTATGGCTACACCTTC. This codes for CASNLYPAAPAANYGYTF.

The CDR3 region has the DNA TGCAGCGTTGAATTCGCGTCTGGGACAGAGTTCTACGAGCAGTACTTC. As protein: CSVEFASGTEFYEQYF. The V call is TRBV29-1, the J call TRBJ2-7; 7 bases are shared with TRBD1. CDR3 length equals 16 residues. The V gene end was trimmed by 2 bases and the J gene end by 3 bases; junction bases not matched to a gene: 13. Germline V gene lookup returns CDR1 SQVTM and CDR2 ANQGSEA.

This chain uses TRBV20-1 with TRBJ1-5, with TRBD1 matching 9 bases. Per the germline V gene, CDR1 is DFQATT and CDR2 is SNEGSKA (reference sequence). The CDR3 is 17 residues long. Trimming removed 6 bases from V and 2 bases from J; junction bases left unmatched: 14. CDR3 amino acids: CSAESPGQGGGNQPQHF. The CDR3 region has the DNA TGCAGTGCCGAATCCCCGGGACAGGGTGGTGGCAATCAGCCCCAGCATTTT.

The chain couples TRBV5-1 to TRBJ2-7, with 12 bases that match TRBD2. CDR1 SGHRS and CDR2 YFSETQ come from the germline V gene. The J segment lost 0 bases and the V segment lost 4 bases, leaving 11 bases of the junction unmatched. The CDR3 length is 18 residues. DNA for the CDR3: TGCGCCAGCAGCCGGCTTACTAGCGGGGGGCCGAGCTCCTACGAGCAGTACTTC. Encoded protein: CASSRLTSGGPSSYEQYF.

This rearrangement joins TRBV15 to TRBJ2-1, with no clear D. CDR3 size: 15 residues. The germline V gene has CDR1 LNHNV and CDR2 YYDKDF (reference sequence). The V end was cut by 6 bases, the J end by 4 bases, with 16 bases between. CDR3 region: CATRAQSSVYNEQFF. The CDR3 DNA follows: TGTGCCACCAGGGCGCAGTCTAGTGTTTACAATGAGCAGTTCTTC.

A few counts support this clonotype. This chain joins TRBV25-1 and TRBJ1-1; no clear D. V lost 3 bases and J 1 base, leaving 12 bases between the germline ends. This CDR3 is built from 15 residues. Germline assignment: CDR1 MGHDK and CDR2 SYGVNS. DNA for the CDR3: TGTGCCAGCAGTGAGGGTCACAGAGCGAACACTGAAGCTTTCTTT. Amino acids: CASSEGHRANTEAFF. The whole variable domain, filled in from reference TRBV25-1 and TRBJ1-1, reads EADIYQTPRYLVIGTGKKITLECSQTMGHDKMYWYQQDPGMELHLIHYSYGVNSTEKGDLSSESTVSRIRTEHFPLTLESARPSHTSQYLCASSEGHRANTEAFFGQGTRLTVV.